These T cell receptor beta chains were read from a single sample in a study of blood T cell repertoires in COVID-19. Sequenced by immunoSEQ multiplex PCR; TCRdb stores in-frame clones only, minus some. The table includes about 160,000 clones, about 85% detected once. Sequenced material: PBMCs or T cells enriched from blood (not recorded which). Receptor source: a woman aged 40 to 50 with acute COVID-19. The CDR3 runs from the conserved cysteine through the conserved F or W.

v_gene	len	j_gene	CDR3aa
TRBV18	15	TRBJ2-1	CASSLLAGGPGEQFF
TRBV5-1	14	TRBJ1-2	CASSIGDRAYGYTF
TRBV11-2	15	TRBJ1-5	CASSRTASINQPQHF
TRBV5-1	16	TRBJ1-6	CASSLAPDRGDSPLHF
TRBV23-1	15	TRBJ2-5	CASSPPGEYQETQYF
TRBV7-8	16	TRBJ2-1	CASSLGAGGPVDEQFF
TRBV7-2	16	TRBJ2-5	CASSPLLAGGVETQYF
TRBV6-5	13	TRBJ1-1	CASSPRENTEAFF
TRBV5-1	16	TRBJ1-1	CASSPLALELNTEAFF
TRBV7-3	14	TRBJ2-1	CASSLTGTGNEQFF
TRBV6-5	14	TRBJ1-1	CASKWQAGSTEAFF
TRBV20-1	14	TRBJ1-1	CSASLQVKNTEAFF
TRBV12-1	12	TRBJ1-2	CARRDGYYGYTF
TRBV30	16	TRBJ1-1	CAWSGAIGGQNTEAFF
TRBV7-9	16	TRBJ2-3	CASSIQRQGRTDTQYF
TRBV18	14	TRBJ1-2	CASSPRDREFGYTF
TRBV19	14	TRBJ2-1	CASRAGGSLGEQFF
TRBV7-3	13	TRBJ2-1	CASSLILGGEQFF
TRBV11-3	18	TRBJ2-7	CASSLEGQVPLSSYEQYF
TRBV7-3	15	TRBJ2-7	CASSLKAGVIGEQYF
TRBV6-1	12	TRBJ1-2	CASSEQGSGYTF
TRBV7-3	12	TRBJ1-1	CASSSPRGEAFF
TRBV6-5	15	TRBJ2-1	CASRRHGTGDNEQFF
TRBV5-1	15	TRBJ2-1	CASRYGLGTANEQFF
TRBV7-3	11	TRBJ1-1	CASSQGAEAFF
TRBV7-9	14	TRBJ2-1	CASSLGSGIDEQFF
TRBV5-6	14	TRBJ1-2	CASSLGTPLYGYTF
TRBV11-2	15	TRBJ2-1	CASSLVGGIGDEQFF
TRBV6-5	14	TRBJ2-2	CASRRGSSAGELFF
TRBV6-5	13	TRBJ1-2	CASRFGPNYGYTF
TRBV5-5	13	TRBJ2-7	CASTPPGPYEQYF
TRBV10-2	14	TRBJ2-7	CASSTSGRSYEQYF
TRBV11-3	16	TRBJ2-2	CASSPGTSANTGELFF
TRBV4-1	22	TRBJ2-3	CASSQAPGGASGFRGGTDTQYF
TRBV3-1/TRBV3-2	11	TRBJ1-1	CASSLYGEAFF
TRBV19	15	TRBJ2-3	CASSIQAGASDTQYF
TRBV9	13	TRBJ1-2	CASSITGISGYTF
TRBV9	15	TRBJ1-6	CASSPPGSYNSPLHF
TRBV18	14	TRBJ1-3	CASSSGGSGNTIYF
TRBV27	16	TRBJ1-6	CASSDPTGGKRVPLHF
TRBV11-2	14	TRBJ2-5	CASSFGQGEETQYF